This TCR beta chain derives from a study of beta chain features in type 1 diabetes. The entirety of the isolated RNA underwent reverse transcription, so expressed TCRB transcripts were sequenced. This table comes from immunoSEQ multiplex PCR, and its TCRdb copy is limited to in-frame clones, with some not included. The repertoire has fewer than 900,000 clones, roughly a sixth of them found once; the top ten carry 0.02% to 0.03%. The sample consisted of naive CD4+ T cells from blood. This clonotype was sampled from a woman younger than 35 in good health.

DNA of the CDR3: TGTGCCAGCAGCTCGCGGACCGGGGAGCTGTTTTTT. Its protein product is CASSSRTGELFF. The gene calls are TRBV11-1 and TRBJ2-2; no definite D call. Germline values: CDR1 SGHAT, CDR2 FQDESV (reference sequence). V lost 4 bases to trimming and J lost 5 bases, with 5 bases between them. The CDR3 covers 12 residues.